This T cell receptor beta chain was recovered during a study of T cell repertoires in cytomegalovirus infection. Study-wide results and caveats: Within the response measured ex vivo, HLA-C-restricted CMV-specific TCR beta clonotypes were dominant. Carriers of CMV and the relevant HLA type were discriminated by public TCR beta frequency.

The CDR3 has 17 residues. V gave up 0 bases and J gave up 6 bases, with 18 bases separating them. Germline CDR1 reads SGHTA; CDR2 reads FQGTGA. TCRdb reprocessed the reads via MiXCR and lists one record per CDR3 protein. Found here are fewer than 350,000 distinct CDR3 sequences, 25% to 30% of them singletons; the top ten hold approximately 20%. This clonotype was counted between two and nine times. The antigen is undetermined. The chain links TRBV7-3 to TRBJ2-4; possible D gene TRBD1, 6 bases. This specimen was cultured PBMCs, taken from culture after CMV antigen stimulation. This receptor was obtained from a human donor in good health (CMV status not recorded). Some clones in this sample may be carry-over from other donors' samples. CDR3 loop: CASSLTPPQGMGNIQYF. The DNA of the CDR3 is TGTGCCAGCAGCTTAACCCCTCCTCAGGGGATGGGAAACATTCAGTACTTC. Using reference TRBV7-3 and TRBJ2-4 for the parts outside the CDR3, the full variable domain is GAGVSQTPSNKVTEKGKYVELRCDPISGHTALYWYRQSLGQGPEFLIYFQGTGAADDSGLPNDRFFAVRPEGSVSTLKIQRTERGDSAVYLCASSLTPPQGMGNIQYFGAGTRLSVL.